The present entry profiles one TCR beta chain with its context. Its antigen is currently unknown. The CDR3 spans 15 residues. The germline V gene has CDR1 SNHLY and CDR2 FYNNEI. Trimming took 8 bases from V and 4 from J; bases not matched to a gene: 6. These data belong to a study of blood T cells in healthy people across ages. Study-wide points: A conclusive naive versus antigen-experienced comparison was prevented by the unsorted PBMCs. Not knowing donor CMV status may have confounded expanded clonotype changes.

For the second PCR, which ran for about 7 to 11 cycles, a sample-barcoded 5' primer and a J-beta primer mix were used. TCRdb recomputed calls from the 5' RACE reads with MiXCR, one row per CDR3 protein. Here the sample spans approximately 800,000 distinct CDR3 sequences, under 40% being singletons. This sequence was found in a man aged 18 to 29 in good health. The genes are TRBV2 and TRBJ2-3; the match to TRBD2 covers 13 bases. The specimen was blood. The chain's CDR3 is CASGLAGVRADTQYF. CDR3 nucleotide sequence: TGTGCCAGCGGACTAGCGGGGGTCAGGGCAGATACGCAGTATTTT.